This T cell receptor (beta chain) came from a study of graft-versus-host responses after intestinal transplantation (dated by TCRdb to about 2021). Context from the whole study: Multivisceral, liver-intestinal, or isolated intestinal transplants were received by the recipients. All recipients received anti-thymocyte globulin induction followed by maintenance tacrolimus and steroids for 3 to 4 years. After intestinal transplantation, graft-versus-host and host-versus-graft alloreactive T cell clones in the graft, circulation and bone marrow were tracked using bulk TCR-beta CDR3 sequencing. To identify alloreactive clones, pre-transplant mixed lymphocyte reaction products were sequenced and compared with unstimulated pre-transplant donor and recipient T cells. Of the roughly 24 intestinal transplant recipients enrolled in the cohort, one of whom was a retransplant, a few patients without pretransplant specimens were excluded. Donor T cell macrochimerism was defined as a peak of at least 4% donor T cells among recipient peripheral blood mononuclear cells. Rather than being sequenced by the commercial service, samples from three later patients were sequenced in-house on an Illumina MiSeq and processed with MiXCR. The full study reports these points: The conclusions were limited by the relatively low number and heterogeneity of the intestinal transplant patients. Peak levels of circulating GvH clones were associated with declines in HvG clones early after transplant. GvH clones turned up in recipient bone marrow, with some appearing earlier in ileal mucosa or blood, a pattern consistent with an intestinal mucosal origin. Patients with donor T cell macrochimerism had high GvH to HvG T cell clonal ratios in their allografts.

A remark on this clone: Which antigen it targets is not known. No per-base quality is available; no much larger clone lies one base away.

The library was built by means of the immunoSEQ multiplex PCR assay. For most patients, genomic DNA was isolated using the Qiagen DNeasy Blood and Tissue Kit and was shipped frozen to Adaptive Biotechnologies for TCR sequencing. High-throughput TCR-beta CDR3 sequencing of genomic DNA from most patients was performed by Adaptive Biotechnologies. Per the original workflow: TCR sequencing data for 15 to 20 patients were retrieved from Adaptive's ImmunoSEQ software; a few other patients were processed with MiXCR and VDJtools. To correct CD4 versus CD8 sorting errors, sequences present in both subsets at a frequency ratio below 5:1 were removed. CDR3 nucleotide sequences shared between donor and recipient were removed because their origin could not be assigned. Alloreactive clones required at least 2-fold expansion over unstimulated cells and minimum CFSE-low frequency of 0.002% (template counts) or 0.001% (read counts). A clone was considered mappable if detected in the sequenced pre-transplant spleen, lymph node, or MLR CFSE-low populations of the donor or recipient. Cumulative frequency of alloreactive clones was calculated as a percentage of all sequences weighted by copy number. TCRdb took this table from immuneACCESS and kept in-frame rearrangements with V and J called. Such tables lack part of the clones; where checked against another copy, unresolved V genes explain under half of the gap, and the rest is unexplained. The V and J calls and clone size were taken over from that table, and D and trimming were inferred from the DNA. The table for this sample lists about 90,000 clones; roughly four fifths of them were counted only once. Approximately 0.84% of the sample is taken by the ten largest.

The V and J ends are trimmed by 0 bases and 6 bases, leaving 12 bases between them. Based on the germline V gene, the CDR1 and CDR2 sequences are SGHRS and YFSETQ. The CDR3 sequence holds 14 residues, the cysteine and phenylalanine included. The kept DNA is CDR3 alone, 42 bases in frame from the first base. Explained via the paper, the time point label denotes: cells obtained before transplantation from donor or recipient. CD3+CD4+ and CD3+CD8+ populations were FACS-sorted from unstimulated pre-transplant donor and recipient cells taken from spleen or lymph nodes. The sequence was obtained from a human donor who received an intestinal transplant. The rearrangement joined TRBV5-1 to TRBJ2-5; possibly the D gene is TRBD1, per 6 matching bases. This specimen consisted of unstimulated CD4+ T cells sorted from spleen or lymph node cells, obtained before intestinal transplant. DNA sequence: TGCGCCAGCAGCTTGGCCGTGGGGGCCAAGACCCAGTACTTC. It codes for CASSLAVGAKTQYF. Supplemented by the reference TRBV5-1 and TRBJ2-5 proteins around the CDR3, the complete variable domain is KAGVTQTPRYLIKTRGQQVTLSCSPISGHRSVSWYQQTPGQGLQFLFEYFSETQRNKGNFPGRFSGRQFSNSRSEMNVSTLELGDSALYLCASSLAVGAKTQYFGPGTRLLVL.